This TCR beta chain is drawn from a study of tumor-infiltrating lymphocytes in primary liver carcinoma. General observations from the study: The overlap of tumor-adjacent and tumor-blood pairs was smaller than that of tumor region pairs.

The tissue used was unsorted bulk material of about 20-33 mg. RNA and DNA were co-extracted from it with the AllPrep DNA/RNA mini kit. Starting from around 510 ng of total RNA, TCR beta cDNA was produced with a primer in the constant region. Generation of the TCR beta libraries relied on three nested multiplex PCR rounds using slightly modified ARM-PCR. The study ran its first two PCR rounds for approximately 11 cycles each, using TRBV1-TRBV30 forward primers and a C-beta reverse primer. Via MiXCR, TCRdb re-called the multiplex PCR reads, giving one row per CDR3 protein. This sample has about 23,000 distinct CDR3 sequences, with roughly three quarters found just once. With regard to this clonotype: The antigen is unknown. This may stem from a read error, because a much larger clone lies one nucleotide away.

The germline V gene encodes CDR1 LNHDA and CDR2 SQIVND (reference sequence). The CDR3 consists of 17 residues. The chain is built from TRBV19 and TRBJ1-5; D might be TRBD1 (5 bases). The sample taken for sequencing was liver tumor tissue from sampling region 5. Subset: tumor region T5, tumor centre. The clonotype originates from a woman aged 30 to 39 with primary liver carcinoma and hepatitis B virus infection. CDR3 amino acids: CDSSTGRLGISNQPQHF. CDR3 nucleotide sequence: TGTGACAGTAGTACGGGACGATTGGGCATTAGCAATCAGCCCCAGCATTTT.